This TCR beta chain was found in a study of CD8 T cells in ankylosing spondylitis. The CDR3 consists of 13 residues. Germline V gene lookup returns CDR1 SGHVS and CDR2 FNYEAQ. As regards this clonotype: The antigen remains undetermined. The junction departs from germline at one end; a sequencing error may be responsible.

TCRdb used MiXCR to reprocess the 5' RACE reads, holding one entry per CDR3 protein. The table lists 750,000 to 850,000 distinct CDR3 sequences, 10% to 15% of them singletons. Regarding the study as a whole: A motif of eight highly homologous TCR beta variants was seen as apparently characteristic of ankylosing spondylitis blood.

The specimen was blood, either unsorted or a sorted T cell fraction (not recorded which). The clonotype comes from a male donor with ankylosing spondylitis. The genes are TRBV7-6 and TRBJ1-5; unclear D gene. CDR3 amino acids: CASGLAREKPQHF. As DNA, the CDR3 is TGTGCCAGCGGCTTAGCGCGGGAAAAGCCCCAGCATTTT. The whole variable domain, filled in from reference TRBV7-6 and TRBJ1-5, reads GAGVSQSPRYKVTKRGQDVALRCDPISGHVSLYWYRQALGQGPEFLTYFNYEAQQDKSGLPNDRFSAERPEGSISTLTIQRTEQRDSAMYRCASGLAREKPQHFGDGTRLSIL.